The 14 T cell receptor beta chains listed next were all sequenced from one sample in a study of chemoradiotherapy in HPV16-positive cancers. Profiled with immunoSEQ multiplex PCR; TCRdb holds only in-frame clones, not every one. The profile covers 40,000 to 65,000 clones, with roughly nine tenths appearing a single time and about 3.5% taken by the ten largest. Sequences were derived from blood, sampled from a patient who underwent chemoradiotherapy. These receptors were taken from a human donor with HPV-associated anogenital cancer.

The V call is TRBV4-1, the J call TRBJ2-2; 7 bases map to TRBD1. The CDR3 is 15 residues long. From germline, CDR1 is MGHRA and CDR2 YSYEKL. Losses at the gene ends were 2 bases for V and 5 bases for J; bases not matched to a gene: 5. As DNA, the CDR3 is TGCGCCAGCAGCCAAAACAGGGGCCCTACCGGGGAGCTGTTTTTT. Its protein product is CASSQNRGPTGELFF.

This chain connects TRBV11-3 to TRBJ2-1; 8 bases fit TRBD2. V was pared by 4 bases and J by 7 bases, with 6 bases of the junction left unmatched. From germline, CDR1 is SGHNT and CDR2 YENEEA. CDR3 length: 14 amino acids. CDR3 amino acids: CASSSTGTSNEQFF. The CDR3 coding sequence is TGTGCCAGCAGCTCCACAGGGACTAGTAATGAGCAGTTCTTC.

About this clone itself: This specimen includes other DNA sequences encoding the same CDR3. The CDR3, as DNA: TGTGCCAGCAGCTCAGCCCAGGGCAGCCCGTACGAGCAGTACTTC. Amino acids: CASSSAQGSPYEQYF. The V and J genes are TRBV5-6 and TRBJ2-7, with D possibly TRBD1 on 5 matching bases. Germline V gives CDR1 SGHDT, CDR2 YYEEEE. This CDR3 has 15 amino acids. The ends were cut back, 3 bases at V and 4 bases at J, with 17 bases in the middle.

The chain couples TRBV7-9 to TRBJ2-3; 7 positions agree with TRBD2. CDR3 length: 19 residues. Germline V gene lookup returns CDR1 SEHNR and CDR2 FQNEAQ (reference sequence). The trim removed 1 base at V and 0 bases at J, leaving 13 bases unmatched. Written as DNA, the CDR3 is TGTGCCAGCAGCTTAGGGTCGCTAGGGAGGGCCTTGAGCACAGATACGCAGTATTTT. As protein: CASSLGSLGRALSTDTQYF.

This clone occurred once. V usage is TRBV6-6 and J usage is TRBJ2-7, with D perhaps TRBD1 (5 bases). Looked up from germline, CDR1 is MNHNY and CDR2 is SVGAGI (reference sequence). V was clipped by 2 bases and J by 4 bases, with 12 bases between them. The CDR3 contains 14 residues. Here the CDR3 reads CASSYRGSIYEQYF. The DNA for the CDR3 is TGTGCCAGCAGTTACAGGGGCTCCATTTACGAGCAGTACTTC.

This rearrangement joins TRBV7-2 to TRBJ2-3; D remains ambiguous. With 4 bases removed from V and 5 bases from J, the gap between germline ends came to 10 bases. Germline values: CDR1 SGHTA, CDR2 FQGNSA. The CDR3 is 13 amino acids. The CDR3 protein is CASSSVGLDTQYF. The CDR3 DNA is TGTGCCAGCAGCTCTGTCGGGTTAGATACGCAGTATTTT.

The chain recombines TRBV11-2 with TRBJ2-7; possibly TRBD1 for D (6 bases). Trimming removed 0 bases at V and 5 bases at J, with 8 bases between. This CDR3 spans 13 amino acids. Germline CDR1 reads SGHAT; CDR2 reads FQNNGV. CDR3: CASSLEQGHEQYF. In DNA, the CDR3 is TGTGCCAGCAGCTTAGAACAGGGCCACGAGCAGTACTTC.

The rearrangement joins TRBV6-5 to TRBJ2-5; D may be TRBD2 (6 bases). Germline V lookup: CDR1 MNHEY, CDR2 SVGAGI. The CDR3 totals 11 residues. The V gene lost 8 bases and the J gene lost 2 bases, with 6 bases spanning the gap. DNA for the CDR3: TGTGCCAGCGGGAGGCAAGAGACCCAGTACTTC. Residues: CASGRQETQYF.

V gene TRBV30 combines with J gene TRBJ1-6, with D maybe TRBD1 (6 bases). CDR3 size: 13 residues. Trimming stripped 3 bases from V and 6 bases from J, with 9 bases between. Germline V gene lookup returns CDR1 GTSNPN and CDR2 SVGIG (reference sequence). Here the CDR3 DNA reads TGTGCCTGGAGCAGGGGAAGTAATTCACCCCTCCACTTT. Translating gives CAWSRGSNSPLHF.

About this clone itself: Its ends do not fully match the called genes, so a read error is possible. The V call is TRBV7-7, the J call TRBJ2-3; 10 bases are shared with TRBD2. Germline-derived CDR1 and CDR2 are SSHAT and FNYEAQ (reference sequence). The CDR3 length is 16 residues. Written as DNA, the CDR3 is TGTGCTAGCAGCCCCGGACTAGCGGCTAGCACAGATACGCAGTATTTT. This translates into CASSPGLAASTDTQYF.

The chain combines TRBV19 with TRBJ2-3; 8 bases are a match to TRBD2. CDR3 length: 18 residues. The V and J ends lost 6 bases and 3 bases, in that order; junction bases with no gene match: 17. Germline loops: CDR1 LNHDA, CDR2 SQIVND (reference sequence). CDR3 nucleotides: TGTGCCAGTAGACGAAGGGATGGGAGCGGGAGCTTGACAGATACGCAGTATTTT. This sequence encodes CASRRRDGSGSLTDTQYF.

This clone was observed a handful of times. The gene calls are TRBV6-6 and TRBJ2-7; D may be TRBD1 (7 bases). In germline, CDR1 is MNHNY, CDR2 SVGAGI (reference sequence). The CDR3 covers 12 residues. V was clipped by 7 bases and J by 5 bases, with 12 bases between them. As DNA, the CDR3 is TGTGCCAGCAACCAGGGGGGTCACGAGCAGTACTTC. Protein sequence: CASNQGGHEQYF.

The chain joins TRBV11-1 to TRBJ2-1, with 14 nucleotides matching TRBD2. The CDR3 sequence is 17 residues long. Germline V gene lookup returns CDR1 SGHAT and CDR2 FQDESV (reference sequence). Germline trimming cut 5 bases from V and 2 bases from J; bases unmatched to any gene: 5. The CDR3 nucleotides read TGTGCCAGCAGCCCTGGGACTAGCGGGAGCCCCTACAATGAGCAGTTCTTC. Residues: CASSPGTSGSPYNEQFF. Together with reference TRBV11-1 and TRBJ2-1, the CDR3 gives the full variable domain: EAEVAQSPRYKITEKSQAVAFWCDPISGHATLYWYRQILGQGPELLVQFQDESVVDDSQLPKDRFSAERLKGVDSTLKIQPAELGDSAMYLCASSPGTSGSPYNEQFFGPGTRLTVL.

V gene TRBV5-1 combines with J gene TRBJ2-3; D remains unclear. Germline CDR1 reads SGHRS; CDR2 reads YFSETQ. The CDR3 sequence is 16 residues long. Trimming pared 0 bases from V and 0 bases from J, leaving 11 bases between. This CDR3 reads CASSLVRQSSTDTQYF. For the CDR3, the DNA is TGCGCCAGCAGCTTGGTCCGCCAGTCTAGCACAGATACGCAGTATTTT.